The sequence of this T cell receptor beta chain was determined in a study of T cell repertoires in cytomegalovirus infection. Points from the study as a whole: Across the ex vivo response, the dominant clonotypes were HLA-C-restricted CMV-specific TCR beta clonotypes.

As concerns this clonotype: Its antigen is unidentified. One end of the junction does not line up with germline, which may come from a read error.

TCRdb re-analysed the reads in MiXCR, keeping a single row per CDR3 protein. The profile covers 800,000 to 950,000 distinct CDR3 sequences, with approximately 29% appearing a single time and under 15% taken by the ten largest. CDR3 length equals 18 residues. In germline, CDR1 is MDHEN, CDR2 SYDVKM. This clonotype was obtained from a human donor in good health (CMV status not recorded). Some clones in this sample may be carry-over from other donors' samples. Sequences were derived from cultured CD8+ T cells from PBMCs, sampled from culture after CMV antigen stimulation. This chain connects TRBV28 to TRBJ1-2, with 8 bases fitting TRBD1. The CDR3 DNA reads as TGTGGCAGCAGTCGCGAGCTAAGCGACAGGGGTTGGGACTATGGCTACACCTTC. It yields the protein CGSSRELSDRGWDYGYTF.